This T cell receptor (beta chain) was profiled in a study of blood T cell repertoires in COVID-19. Study-level information: Sources were T cells, B-cell-depleted T cells, or PBMCs; the material itself was cDNA or gDNA.

Sequenced by immunoSEQ multiplex PCR; TCRdb stores in-frame clones only, minus some. The repertoire holds hundreds of thousands of clones, approximately 83% seen once, with roughly 10% in the top ten. This CDR3 spans 15 amino acids. From germline, CDR1 is MGHRA and CDR2 YSYEKL. V lost 2 bases to trimming and J lost 2 bases; unmatched junction nucleotides: 4. The rearrangement links TRBV4-1 to TRBJ2-7, with TRBD2 matching over 9 bases. The receptor's source is a man older than 75 with acute or convalescent COVID-19. Sequenced material: peripheral blood. The CDR3 is CASSQSGGMTYEQYF. The CDR3 DNA follows: TGCGCCAGCAGCCAAAGCGGGGGGATGACCTACGAGCAGTACTTC.